One and the same sample provided the 22 T cell receptor beta chains below, sequenced in a study of OX40 agonist ivuxolimab in advanced cancers. Produced via immunoSEQ multiplex PCR; TCRdb's table is partial and in-frame only. In the table there are about 58,000 clones, over 80% of which are singletons. The material was CD4+ or CD8+ T cells sorted from blood, obtained in a trial of the OX40 agonist ivuxolimab. These receptors were collected from an adult with an advanced solid tumor such as melanoma, head and neck, liver or kidney cancer.

The chain couples TRBV30 to TRBJ1-5; D is unclear. Deletions cut 0 bases from V and 4 bases from J, with 7 bases between. This CDR3 region has 13 residues. The germline V gene encodes CDR1 GTSNPN and CDR2 SVGIG (reference sequence). The CDR3 region is CAWSVVANQPQHF. The CDR3, as DNA: TGTGCCTGGAGTGTAGTGGCGAATCAGCCCCAGCATTTT.

The chain couples TRBV7-3 to TRBJ1-2, with TRBD1 matching over 7 bases. Germline lookup yields CDR1 SGHTA and CDR2 FQGTGA. This CDR3 region has 17 residues. V lost 5 bases and J lost 6; bases outside the gene matches: 18. For the CDR3, the DNA is TGTGCCAGCAGCCGACACATCCTCAGAGGGGGCGCCGATGGCTACACCTTC. Its translation is CASSRHILRGGADGYTF. Filled out from reference TRBV7-3 and TRBJ1-2, the complete variable domain reads GAGVSQTPSNKVTEKGKYVELRCDPISGHTALYWYRQSLGQGPEFLIYFQGTGAADDSGLPNDRFFAVRPEGSVSTLKIQRTERGDSAVYLCASSRHILRGGADGYTFGSGTRLTVV.

The chain uses TRBV4-3 and TRBJ1-2; no reliable D call. Trimming removed 3 bases at V and 6 bases at J, with 11 bases between. Germline CDR1 reads LGHNA; CDR2 reads YSLEER. The CDR3 sequence is 13 residues long. The CDR3 is CASSHVGSHGYTF. CDR3 DNA: TGCGCCAGCAGCCACGTGGGCTCTCATGGCTACACCTTC.

In this sample, this clone turned up once. V is TRBV27 and J is TRBJ1-2; 8 bases are a match to TRBD1. Germline V gene data show CDR1 as MNHEY and CDR2 as SMNVEV (reference sequence). The CDR3 runs 13 residues. The V gene end was trimmed by 6 bases and the J gene end by 4 bases; junction bases not matched to a gene: 4. CDR3 protein: CASRPQGAYGYTF. DNA of the CDR3: TGTGCCAGCAGACCTCAGGGGGCCTATGGCTACACCTTC.

V usage is TRBV4-2 and J usage is TRBJ1-1; D is unresolved. Germline V gene data show CDR1 as LGHNA and CDR2 as YNFKEQ. With 0 bases removed from V and 3 bases from J, the gap between germline ends came to 8 bases. This CDR3 contains 14 residues. The CDR3, as DNA: TGTGCCAGCAGCCAAGATGGCGGGTACACTGAAGCTTTCTTT. It yields the protein CASSQDGGYTEAFF.

The chain recombines TRBV2 with TRBJ1-3; D is ambiguous. The CDR3 runs to 13 residues. V gave up 3 bases and J gave up 4 bases, with 7 bases separating them. Germline lookup yields CDR1 SNHLY and CDR2 FYNNEI. The CDR3 protein is CASSELSGNTIYF. Written as DNA, the CDR3 is TGTGCCAGCAGTGAGCTGTCCGGAAACACCATATATTTT.

The rearrangement joins TRBV5-8 to TRBJ2-5, with unresolved D. The length of the CDR3 is 14 residues. Germline V gene sequence: CDR1 SGHTS, CDR2 YDEGEE. Trimming took 2 bases from V and 10 from J, leaving 18 bases between them. CDR3 coding DNA: TGTGCCAGCAGCTTCCCTACCGTACCCACCGGCCAGTACTTC. Its translation: CASSFPTVPTGQYF.

Here the CDR3 reads CASSEGGNQPQHF. The CDR3 DNA reads TGTGCCAGCAGTGAAGGGGGCAATCAGCCCCAGCATTTT. The genes are TRBV2 and TRBJ1-5, with D unclear. CDR1 SNHLY and CDR2 FYNNEI come from the germline V gene. This CDR3 comprises 13 residues. The V end was cut by 1 base, the J end by 2 bases, with 3 bases between.

The chain couples TRBV6-6 to TRBJ2-5, with TRBD2 as a possible D gene (5 bases). This CDR3 region has 13 residues. Germline V gene sequence: CDR1 MNHNY, CDR2 SVGAGI (reference sequence). The V end was cut by 7 bases, the J end by 3 bases, with 12 bases between. The DNA for the CDR3 is TGTGCCAGCATGGACTCCAATGAAGAGACCCAGTACTTC. Its translation is CASMDSNEETQYF.

The V and J genes are TRBV7-3 and TRBJ2-3, with 10 positions matching TRBD2. Germline CDR1 is SGHTA and CDR2 is FQGTGA. V trimming: 5 bases; J trimming: 5 bases; junction bases outside the gene matches: 10. The CDR3 runs 16 residues. The CDR3: CASSPTSGGAGDTQYF. The CDR3 DNA reads as TGTGCCAGCAGCCCGACAAGCGGGGGGGCTGGAGATACGCAGTATTTT.

The chain employs TRBV5-1 and TRBJ2-3; D is perhaps TRBD2 (5 bases). CDR1 is SGHRS and CDR2 is YFSETQ in the germline V gene. This CDR3 is 14 amino acids long. The V end lost 2 bases, the J end lost 1 base, and 8 bases lay between the germline ends. This chain's CDR3 is CASSFAGGTDTQYF. CDR3 DNA: TGCGCCAGCAGCTTTGCGGGTGGCACAGATACGCAGTATTTT.

The V call is TRBV4-2, the J call TRBJ2-2; 14 nucleotides line up with TRBD2. Germline V gene lookup returns CDR1 LGHNA and CDR2 YNFKEQ. Trimming cost V 3 bases and J 5 bases; bases outside gene matches: 8. The CDR3 is 18 amino acids. The CDR3 here is CASSQETSGGASTGELFF. The CDR3, as DNA: TGTGCCAGCAGCCAGGAGACTAGCGGGGGGGCCAGTACCGGGGAGCTGTTTTTT.

This clone occurred once. V is TRBV11-3 and J is TRBJ2-3; maybe TRBD2 (7 bases). The CDR3 contains 15 residues. Trimming pared 5 bases from V and 1 base from J, leaving 13 bases between. Germline V gene sequence: CDR1 SGHNT, CDR2 YENEEA. The CDR3 loop reads CASSPMGGRTDTQYF. DNA for the CDR3: TGTGCCAGCAGCCCCATGGGGGGGCGCACAGATACGCAGTATTTT.

This clone occurred once. The gene calls are TRBV2 and TRBJ2-7; 13 bases align to TRBD2. Germline V gene lookup returns CDR1 SNHLY and CDR2 FYNNEI. The CDR3 loop spans 15 amino acids. V shed 6 bases, J shed 4 bases, and the junction held 6 bases outside the gene matches. DNA of the CDR3: TGTGCCAGCAGAAGGGGGACTAGCGGGGTGTACGAGCAGTACTTC. Protein product: CASRRGTSGVYEQYF.

V usage is TRBV10-3 and J usage is TRBJ1-5; 7 nucleotides align to TRBD1. Unmatched junction bases numbered 14, after V lost 5 bases and J lost 4 bases. Germline values: CDR1 ENHRY, CDR2 SYGVKD. The CDR3 consists of 17 residues. This CDR3 is CAISPHRGEMGNQPQHF. As DNA, the CDR3 is TGTGCCATCAGTCCTCACAGGGGCGAGATGGGGAATCAGCCCCAGCATTTT.

The V gene is TRBV28, the J gene TRBJ2-3; D gene unclear. This CDR3 contains 14 residues. V gave up 3 bases and J gave up 1 base, with 8 bases separating them. Germline V gene data show CDR1 as MDHEN and CDR2 as SYDVKM. The CDR3 loop reads CASSFTYGTDTQYF. In DNA, the CDR3 is TGTGCCAGCAGTTTCACTTACGGCACAGATACGCAGTATTTT.

The chain carries TRBV6-1 and TRBJ1-1, with a weak D call TRBD1 (5 bases). The V gene's germline CDR1 is MNHNS and CDR2 SASEGT. Trimming took off 2 bases at V and 3 bases at J, with 10 bases between the two ends. The CDR3 spans 14 residues. The CDR3 region is CASSERGMHTEAFF. CDR3 nucleotides: TGTGCCAGCAGTGAAAGGGGTATGCACACTGAAGCTTTCTTT.

As DNA, the CDR3 is TGTGCCAGCAGCGTAGCCCTAGCGGGGGGAGATACGCAGTATTTT. It is translated as CASSVALAGGDTQYF. This chain connects TRBV9 to TRBJ2-3; 11 nucleotides line up with TRBD2. Trimming took 0 bases from V and 5 from J; bases not matched to a gene: 2. Germline-derived CDR1 and CDR2 are SGDLS and YYNGEE. The CDR3 loop spans 15 amino acids.

This rearrangement joins TRBV30 to TRBJ1-3, with a tentative D call TRBD1 (6 bases). The CDR3 sequence is 14 residues long. V gave up 5 bases and J gave up 4 bases, with 15 bases separating them. The germline V gene has CDR1 GTSNPN and CDR2 SVGIG (reference sequence). CDR3 amino acids: CAWAKQGSGNTIYF. The CDR3 coding sequence is TGTGCCTGGGCAAAACAGGGATCAGGAAACACCATATATTTT.

The chain uses TRBV7-3 and TRBJ2-1, with D possibly matching TRBD2 (5 bases). Between the trimmed V and J ends, which lost 4 bases and 6 bases, there was a span of 16 bases. Germline loops: CDR1 SGHTA, CDR2 FQGTGA. The CDR3 covers 15 residues. CDR3 DNA sequence: TGTGCCAGCAGCTCAGCCCCGGGGAACGGCAATGAGCAGTTCTTC. Encoded protein: CASSSAPGNGNEQFF.

Turning to this clone: The identical CDR3 is also encoded by other nucleotide sequences in the sample. The rearrangement links TRBV5-1 to TRBJ2-5, with TRBD2 as a possible D gene (6 bases). The V gene lost 6 bases and the J gene lost 4 bases, with 10 bases spanning the gap. The CDR3 length is 12 residues. Germline V lookup: CDR1 SGHRS, CDR2 YFSETQ. The CDR3 nucleotides read TGCGCCAGCAAGGAGGGGACAGAGACCCAGTACTTC. It is translated as CASKEGTETQYF.

The chain uses TRBV7-9 and TRBJ2-1, with 14 nucleotides matching TRBD2. Per the germline V gene, CDR1 is SEHNR and CDR2 is FQNEAQ (reference sequence). This CDR3 is built from 16 residues. J gave up 7 bases and V 3 bases, and 5 bases lay outside the gene matches. DNA of the CDR3: TGTGCCAGCAGCTTCGGACTAGCGGGGGGCTGGAATGAGCAGTTCTTC. Residues: CASSFGLAGGWNEQFF.